Below, 17 T cell receptor beta chains from the same sample are listed, as sequenced in a study of CD8+CD57+ T cells in acquired aplastic anemia. For CDR3 and TCR beta VDJ profiling, genomic DNA was the template used. MiXCR was run by TCRdb on the reads, yielding one entry per CDR3 protein. This table has approximately 190,000 distinct CDR3 sequences, approximately 50% appearing once. All patients picked for sequencing had shown, by flow cytometry, an expansion of CD8+CD57+ cells. What was sequenced was sorted CD4+, CD8+, or CD8+CD57+ T cells (not recorded which) from PBMCs. Receptors were obtained from a human donor with aplastic anemia.

The chain has TRBV25-1 and TRBJ2-1, with TRBD1 matching over 9 bases. The CDR3 loop spans 16 amino acids. Germline CDR1 and CDR2: MGHDK and SYGVNS. The junction had 6 bases not matched to a gene; V was cut back by 4 bases and J by 2 bases. CDR3 residues: CASSVVNRGPYNEQFF. Here the CDR3 DNA reads TGTGCCAGCAGTGTCGTCAACAGGGGGCCCTACAATGAGCAGTTCTTC. Complete variable domain (other parts from reference TRBV25-1 and TRBJ2-1): EADIYQTPRYLVIGTGKKITLECSQTMGHDKMYWYQQDPGMELHLIHYSYGVNSTEKGDLSSESTVSRIRTEHFPLTLESARPSHTSQYLCASSVVNRGPYNEQFFGPGTRLTVL.

This chain links TRBV7-2 with TRBJ2-5; D remains ambiguous. Trimming pared 6 bases from V and 6 bases from J, leaving 14 bases between. The CDR3 spans 13 residues. Germline V lookup: CDR1 SGHTA, CDR2 FQGNSA. CDR3 amino acids: CASRFSDMQTQYF. Here the CDR3 DNA reads TGTGCCAGCAGGTTCAGTGATATGCAGACCCAGTACTTC.

Concerning this clonotype itself: Given a much more abundant clone one base away, this may be a read error. The chain is built from TRBV5-1 and TRBJ2-6; D possibly matches TRBD1 or TRBD2 (5 bases each). This CDR3 has 16 residues. The germline V gene has CDR1 SGHRS and CDR2 YFSETQ. The CDR3 coding sequence is TGCGCCAGCACAAGGACACTAGGATCTGGGGCCGACGTCCTGACTTTC. The encoded protein is CASTRTLGSGADVLTF.

This clonotype was observed once. This chain links TRBV9 with TRBJ2-7; D ambiguous. CDR3 length: 11 residues. V was cut by 4 bases and J by 7 bases, with 9 bases left in between. In germline, CDR1 is SGDLS, CDR2 YYNGEE. The CDR3 sequence: CASSQINEQYF. The DNA of the CDR3 is TGTGCCAGCAGCCAAATCAATGAGCAGTACTTC.

This clonotype was counted a few times. CDR3 in amino acids: CASSPGTRLNEQFF. The CDR3 DNA is TGTGCCAGCAGCCCCGGGACTAGGCTCAATGAGCAGTTCTTC. This chain connects TRBV27 to TRBJ2-1; TRBD2 matches 8 bases. The CDR3 has 14 amino acids. Per the germline V gene, CDR1 is MNHEY and CDR2 is SMNVEV (reference sequence). The trim removed 6 bases at V and 6 bases at J, leaving 7 bases unmatched.

This clonotype was counted ten times or more. V gene TRBV7-9 combines with J gene TRBJ2-3; the D call may be TRBD1 or TRBD2 (5 bases each). This CDR3 is 15 amino acids long. Germline V gives CDR1 SEHNR, CDR2 FQNEAQ (reference sequence). The ends were cut back, 3 bases at V and 4 bases at J, with 14 bases in the middle. DNA for the CDR3: TGTGCCAGCAGCTTGGGGGTTGTGGGGGCAGATACGCAGTATTTT. Translated: CASSLGVVGADTQYF.

This clonotype appeared many times. The gene calls are TRBV7-9 and TRBJ2-7; tentative D call: TRBD2 (5 bases). CDR1 is SEHNR, CDR2 FQNEAQ, per germline (reference sequence). The CDR3 extends over 14 amino acids. Between the trimmed V and J ends, which lost 5 bases and 4 bases, there was a span of 15 bases. CDR3 sequence (DNA): TGTGCCAGCAGCCTTCGATCGGAGGTGTACGAGCAGTACTTC. It encodes CASSLRSEVYEQYF.

This clonotype was detected only once. A junction boundary mismatches the germline segment, possibly from a read error. In nucleotides, the CDR3 is TGTGCCAGCAGCTTAGGGCAGGGAGGTACCTATGGCTCCACCTTC. Translating gives CASSLGQGGTYGSTF. V is TRBV7-2 and J is TRBJ1-2, with a possible D match to TRBD1 (5 bases). Germline values: CDR1 SGHTA, CDR2 FQGNSA. The CDR3 is 15 residues long.

This clonotype was counted ten times or more. The chain employs TRBV24-1 and TRBJ2-1, with 8 bases lining up with TRBD2. J gave up 4 bases and V 4 bases, and 8 bases lay outside the gene matches. The CDR3 is 16 residues long. Germline V gives CDR1 KGHDR, CDR2 SFDVKD. CDR3 in DNA: TGTGCCACCAGTGACGCAGGTAGCGGGGATTACAATGAGCAGTTCTTC. This encodes CATSDAGSGDYNEQFF.

This clonotype was seen repeatedly, ten times or more. The rearrangement joins TRBV20-1 to TRBJ2-1; D is perhaps TRBD2 (5 bases). V lost 6 bases and J 9 bases, leaving 9 bases between the germline ends. CDR1 is DFQATT and CDR2 is SNEGSKA in the germline V gene (reference sequence). The CDR3 has 10 amino acids. The CDR3 spells CSATSTEQFF. The CDR3, as DNA: TGCAGTGCCACTAGTACTGAGCAGTTCTTC.

This clonotype appeared a few times. A much larger clone lies one base from this, so it may be a read error. This chain joins TRBV5-6 and TRBJ1-6; a possible D gene is TRBD1 (6 bases). This CDR3 contains 14 residues. Germline V gene data show CDR1 as SGHDT and CDR2 as YYEEEE. Between the trimmed V and J ends, which lost 6 bases and 11 bases, there was a span of 18 bases. CDR3 sequence (DNA): TGTGCCAGCACCGTCGGGGGGGCCTCTACACCCCTCCACTTT. Its protein is CASTVGGASTPLHF.

The sample holds many counts of this clonotype. V and J are TRBV11-3 and TRBJ1-2; no definite D call. The V end was cut by 1 base, the J end by 2 bases, with 5 bases between. Germline CDR1 is SGHNT and CDR2 is YENEEA. CDR3 length equals 13 residues. In nucleotides, the CDR3 is TGTGCCAGCAGCTTAGGACAAAACTATGGCTACACCTTC. Protein sequence: CASSLGQNYGYTF.

This chain joins TRBV9 and TRBJ2-7, with 7 bases matching TRBD1. CDR1 is SGDLS and CDR2 is YYNGEE in the germline V gene. CDR3 length: 12 residues. J gave up 5 bases and V 4 bases, and 3 bases lay outside the gene matches. CDR3 in DNA: TGTGCCAGCAGCTCAGACAGGGACGAGCAGTACTTC. The encoded protein is CASSSDRDEQYF.

The rearrangement links TRBV29-1 to TRBJ1-1; no clear D gene. Germline CDR1 is SQVTM and CDR2 is ANQGSEA. The CDR3 is 11 amino acids. V lost 5 bases, J lost 2 bases, and 6 bases lay in between. Here the CDR3 DNA reads TGCAGCGTTCCCACTAACACTGAAGCTTTCTTT. It translates to CSVPTNTEAFF.

The chain carries TRBV20-1 and TRBJ1-5, with D tentatively TRBD1 (5 bases). This CDR3 region has 12 residues. Germline V lookup: CDR1 DFQATT, CDR2 SNEGSKA (reference sequence). Trimming pared 6 bases from V and 2 bases from J, leaving 8 bases between. The CDR3 DNA follows: TGCAGTGCCTTGGGGGGCAATCAGCCCCAGCATTTT. It codes for CSALGGNQPQHF.

In its sample, this clonotype was seen many times. The V and J genes are TRBV2 and TRBJ2-7; the D gene is possibly TRBD2 (5 bases). CDR1 is SNHLY and CDR2 is FYNNEI in the germline V gene. This CDR3 contains 16 residues. Trimming removed 3 bases at V and 3 bases at J, with 18 bases between. As DNA, the CDR3 is TGTGCCAGCAGTGAGCCTCGGGGTTTACCCGGCTACGAGCAGTACTTC. Protein sequence: CASSEPRGLPGYEQYF.

This clonotype was found many times. The chain couples TRBV4-1 to TRBJ2-3; D gene uncertain. The CDR3 contains 13 residues. The germline V gene encodes CDR1 MGHRA and CDR2 YSYEKL. V shed 0 bases and J shed 11 bases, with 12 bases lying between them. CDR3 residues: CASSQDQSWMQYF. The CDR3 nucleotides read TGCGCCAGCAGCCAAGATCAGAGTTGGATGCAGTATTTT.